The present T cell receptor (beta chain) was sequenced within a study of cytomegalovirus exposure and HLA in healthy donors. The overall study: An early data release held 75 million to 100 million unique TCRs from HLA-typed donors.

The primer mix had 60 Vbeta and 13 Jbeta primers. Here immunoSEQ multiplex PCR was the method, and the copy in TCRdb shows in-frame clones only, minus some. The sample holds over 100,000 clones, 80% to 90% seen once. The sample comprised PBMCs. This clonotype was sampled from a woman between 18 and 29 years old in good health and CMV-seropositive.

The CDR3 spells CASSPGRSYNSPLHF. In DNA form, the CDR3 reads TGTGCCAGCAGCCCGGGGAGGTCCTATAATTCACCCCTCCACTTT. The chain uses TRBV5-4 and TRBJ1-6; D is uncertain. The CDR3 runs 15 residues. V lost 4 bases, J lost 1 base, and 9 bases lay in between. The germline V gene encodes CDR1 SGHNT and CDR2 YYREEE (reference sequence).